Below are 17 T cell receptor beta chains sequenced from a single sample in a study of blood T cells in healthy people across ages. The authors ran a second PCR of roughly 6 to 12 cycles using a sample-barcoded 5' primer and a J-beta primer mix. Via MiXCR, TCRdb re-called the 5' RACE reads, giving one row per CDR3 protein. This table holds about a million distinct CDR3 sequences, 35% to 40% found once. The sample was blood. These receptors were obtained from a man aged 18 to 35 in good health.

This clonotype has a handful of counts. The V call is TRBV20-1, the J call TRBJ2-1, with D maybe TRBD2 (6 bases). Germline values: CDR1 DFQATT, CDR2 SNEGSKA (reference sequence). The CDR3 runs 19 residues. With 4 bases removed from V and 4 bases from J, the gap between germline ends came to 29 bases. Here the CDR3 DNA reads TGCAGTGCTACCCCGACTGGCGGGGAAAGGGGCTACGGATACAATGAGCAGTTCTTC. Translated: CSATPTGGERGYGYNEQFF.

This clonotype appeared a few times. One junction end does not reproduce the germline sequence, and a read error may be involved. The gene calls are TRBV6-1 and TRBJ1-2; 8 bases are a match to TRBD1. This CDR3 spans 16 amino acids. Germline CDR1 reads MNHNS; CDR2 reads SASEGT. In nucleotides, the CDR3 is TGTGCCAGTATCCCCGAACTGGACAGGGACCTCTATGGTTACACCTTC. Translation: CASIPELDRDLYGYTF.

Only a few counts were recorded for this clonotype. The chain carries TRBV2 and TRBJ2-7; possibly TRBD1 for D (6 bases). Germline-derived CDR1 and CDR2 are SNHLY and FYNNEI. CDR3 length equals 14 residues. The V and J ends lost 1 base and 7 bases respectively, with 14 bases between them. The CDR3 DNA reads as TGTGCCAGCAGTGAAGGGGGGCGTTACAATGAGCAGTACTTC. Amino acid sequence: CASSEGGRYNEQYF.

The rearrangement links TRBV5-1 to TRBJ1-1, with no clear D. This CDR3 has 16 residues. Per germline, CDR1 SGHRS and CDR2 YFSETQ. Trimming took 0 bases from V and 2 from J, leaving 14 bases between them. The CDR3 coding sequence is TGCGCCAGCAGCTTGGCCGAGGGCACTGGCAACACTGAAGCTTTCTTT. The encoded protein is CASSLAEGTGNTEAFF.

With respect to this clonotype: One end of the junction varies from germline; a read error may be responsible. V is TRBV15 and J is TRBJ1-2, with TRBD1 matching 9 bases. CDR3 length: 16 residues. Per germline, CDR1 LNHNV and CDR2 YYDKDF (reference sequence). This chain's CDR3 is CAASETQSGTGYGYTF. The CDR3 DNA sequence: TGTGCCGCCAGCGAAACACAATCCGGGACAGGGTATGGCTACACCTTC.

The table lists this clonotype with a few counts. This rearrangement joins TRBV30 to TRBJ1-1, with D unresolved. CDR1 GTSNPN and CDR2 SVGIG come from the germline V gene (reference sequence). The CDR3 consists of 12 residues. Trimming shortened V by 5 bases and J by 1 base, and 8 bases separated the two germline ends. The CDR3 DNA reads TGTGCCTGGGGAGCAGGGAACACTGAAGCTTTCTTT. Residues: CAWGAGNTEAFF.

The chain has TRBV3-1 and TRBJ2-3; D is possibly TRBD2 (5 bases). The CDR3 consists of 14 residues. With 1 base removed from V and 2 bases from J, the gap between germline ends came to 7 bases. The germline V gene encodes CDR1 LGHDT and CDR2 YNNKEL (reference sequence). The CDR3 DNA reads TGTGCCAGCAGCCAAGCCGGGATCACAGATACGCAGTATTTT. Protein sequence: CASSQAGITDTQYF.

In its sample, this clonotype was seen a few times. The V call is TRBV7-6, the J call TRBJ2-7; D ambiguous. The germline gives CDR1 SGHVS, CDR2 FNYEAQ. The CDR3 runs to 13 residues. With 0 bases removed from V and 4 bases from J, the gap between germline ends came to 7 bases. The CDR3 sequence is CASSLAQNYEQYF. CDR3 in DNA: TGTGCCAGCAGCTTAGCACAGAATTACGAGCAGTACTTC.

The chain combines TRBV11-2 with TRBJ2-7, with TRBD2 matching 7 bases. CDR1 SGHAT and CDR2 FQNNGV come from the germline V gene. The CDR3 is made up of 13 amino acids. Trimming took 1 base from V and 6 from J; bases not matched to a gene: 3. CDR3 sequence (DNA): TGTGCCAGCAGCTTAGCGGGGGGACCCGAGCAGTACTTC. It encodes CASSLAGGPEQYF. Using reference TRBV11-2 and TRBJ2-7 for the parts outside the CDR3, the full variable domain is EAGVAQSPRYKIIEKRQSVAFWCNPISGHATLYWYQQILGQGPKLLIQFQNNGVVDDSQLPKDRFSAERLKGVDSTLKIQPAKLEDSAVYLCASSLAGGPEQYFGPGTRLTVT.

This clonotype was observed a handful of times. The V gene is TRBV20-1, the J gene TRBJ2-7; tentative D call: TRBD2 (7 bases). The CDR3 consists of 15 residues. The germline V gene encodes CDR1 DFQATT and CDR2 SNEGSKA (reference sequence). V was cut by 0 bases and J by 3 bases, with 15 bases left in between. CDR3 in DNA: TGCAGTGCTAGAGATTTCGCGGGGGCCGTCTACGAGCAGTACTTC. It codes for CSARDFAGAVYEQYF.

The rearrangement joins TRBV27 to TRBJ1-4, with D perhaps TRBD1 (5 bases). Trimming removed 4 bases at V and 0 bases at J, with 12 bases between. CDR1 and CDR2 from the germline V gene are MNHEY and SMNVEV (reference sequence). CDR3 size: 16 residues. In nucleotides, the CDR3 is TGTGCCAGCAGTTACGGCCCGGGGGCAACTAATGAAAAACTGTTTTTT. Its translation is CASSYGPGATNEKLFF.

The sample holds a few counts of this clonotype. V and J are TRBV6-1 and TRBJ1-1; possible D gene TRBD1, 5 bases. CDR1 is MNHNS and CDR2 is SASEGT in the germline V gene. The CDR3 is 13 residues long. V was clipped by 7 bases and J by 1 base, with 10 bases between them. The CDR3 here is CASIDSQNTEAFF. The CDR3 DNA is TGTGCCAGCATTGACAGCCAGAACACTGAAGCTTTCTTT.

The gene calls are TRBV6-6 and TRBJ2-7; D call uncertain. V was cut by 7 bases and J by 2 bases, with 12 bases left in between. The CDR3 runs 13 residues. Per the germline V gene, CDR1 is MNHNY and CDR2 is SVGAGI (reference sequence). DNA for the CDR3: TGTGCCAGCACCCGGTCCCAGGCCTACGAGCAGTACTTC. It is translated as CASTRSQAYEQYF.

The V gene is TRBV9, the J gene TRBJ2-5, with D possibly matching TRBD2 (6 bases). The J call may be faulty, since TRBJ2-7 better matches the DNA end. The CDR3 covers 13 residues. The germline V gene encodes CDR1 SGDLS and CDR2 YYNGEE. CDR3 region: CASSVGEGGEQYF. The CDR3 nucleotides read TGTGCCAGCAGCGTAGGTGAGGGAGGCGAGCAGTACTTC.

The gene calls are TRBV20-1 and TRBJ1-6; D is unresolved. This CDR3 is 13 amino acids long. The V gene's germline CDR1 is DFQATT and CDR2 SNEGSKA (reference sequence). Trimming took 6 bases from V and 5 from J, leaving 11 bases between them. This chain's CDR3 is CSASRSDNSPLHF. CDR3 DNA: TGCAGTGCGAGCAGGAGCGATAATTCACCCCTCCACTTT.

This clonotype showed up many times. The chain has TRBV5-1 and TRBJ2-4; D is undetermined. Trimming took off 0 bases at V and 4 bases at J, with 8 bases between the two ends. CDR3 size: 14 residues. CDR1 is SGHRS and CDR2 is YFSETQ in the germline V gene. CDR3 residues: CASSLDSRKNIQYF. Written as DNA, the CDR3 is TGCGCCAGCAGCTTGGATTCAAGAAAAAACATTCAGTACTTC.

This rearrangement joins TRBV7-9 to TRBJ2-3; the match to TRBD2 covers 8 bases. This CDR3 comprises 16 residues. The germline CDR1 and CDR2 sequences are SEHNR and FQNEAQ (reference sequence). Germline trimming cut 4 bases from V and 4 bases from J; bases unmatched to any gene: 10. The CDR3 reads CASSSAPAGGSDTQYF. The CDR3 bases are TGTGCCAGCAGCTCGGCCCCTGCGGGGGGCTCAGATACGCAGTATTTT.